A selection of T cell receptor beta chains follows, all from one sample in a study of blood T cell repertoires in COVID-19. Sequencing used immunoSEQ multiplex PCR; TCRdb keeps in-frame clones, though not all of them. Of roughly 240,000 clones in the sample, 87% were seen once. The sequenced material came from PBMCs or T cells enriched from blood (not recorded which). Receptors originate from a woman aged 30 to 39 with acute COVID-19. The CDR3 runs from the conserved cysteine through the conserved F or W. A D gene is named only where the DNA matches it firmly. For some rows the clone size is stated as once, few or many, or as a class when expanded; others skip it.

NA,NA,TRBV28,TRBJ1-5,CASSFLQGFSNQPQHF,TGTGCCAGCAGTTTCCTACAGGGTTTTAGCAATCAGCCCCAGCATTTT
NA,NA,TRBV7-8,TRBJ1-4,CASSRHAWGEKLFF,TGTGCCAGCAGCCGGCACGCTTGGGGCGAAAAACTGTTTTTT
TRBD1,NA,TRBV15,TRBJ1-3,CATSSLSGGHYSGNTIYF,TGTGCCACCAGCAGTCTTTCAGGGGGCCATTACTCTGGAAACACCATATATTTT
TRBD1,once,TRBV12-5,TRBJ1-2,CASGLDRGYGYTF,TGTGCTAGTGGTTTGGACAGGGGCTATGGCTACACCTTC
TRBD1,once,TRBV4-3,TRBJ1-5,CASSQERQGDQPQHF,TGCGCCAGCAGCCAAGAGAGGCAGGGGGATCAGCCCCAGCATTTT
NA,few,TRBV7-9,TRBJ2-5,CASSSEETQYF,TGTGCCAGCAGCTCAGAAGAGACCCAGTACTTC
NA,NA,TRBV6-2/TRBV6-3,TRBJ1-3,CASSYDGVGGNTIYF,TGTGCCAGCAGTTACGACGGGGTCGGTGGAAACACCATATATTTT
TRBD1,NA,TRBV3-1/TRBV3-2,TRBJ1-5,CASSQDRGQPQHF,TGTGCCAGCAGCCAGGACAGGGGGCAGCCCCAGCATTTT
NA,NA,TRBV18,TRBJ2-7,CASSPSTDPDGYTPYF,TGTGCCAGCTCACCTAGTACCGATCCCGATGGTTATACCCCGTACTTC
TRBD1,NA,TRBV5-1,TRBJ1-3,CASSSGDSWSSGNTIYF,TGCGCCAGCAGCTCTGGGGACAGCTGGAGCTCTGGAAACACCATATATTTT
TRBD1,NA,TRBV5-1,TRBJ1-1,CASSLRSGTENTEAFF,TGCGCCAGCAGCTTGAGGTCAGGGACAGAGAACACTGAAGCTTTCTTT
NA,NA,TRBV2,TRBJ1-6,CASMPNKNNSPLHF,TGTGCCAGCATGCCGAACAAGAATAATTCACCCCTCCACTTT
TRBD1,NA,TRBV4-1,TRBJ2-1,CASSQTGGRTNEQFF,TGCGCCAGCAGCCAAACAGGGGGCAGGACCAATGAGCAGTTCTTC
TRBD1,NA,TRBV2,TRBJ1-3,CASSLQTGYGNTIYF,TGTGCCAGCAGTTTACAGACAGGGTATGGAAACACCATATATTTT
TRBD1,NA,TRBV6-2/TRBV6-3,TRBJ1-5,CASSYGTGVGQPQHF,TGTGCCAGCAGTTACGGGACAGGGGTAGGGCAGCCCCAGCATTTT
NA,NA,TRBV28,TRBJ1-1,CASSFHGGGTEAFF,TGTGCCAGCAGCTTCCACGGGGGTGGGACTGAAGCTTTCTTT
NA,NA,TRBV15,TRBJ1-6,CATSRARADSPLHF,TGTGCCACCAGCAGAGCCAGGGCGGATTCACCCCTCCACTTT
NA,few,TRBV7-9,TRBJ1-2,CASSLDQWGYTF,TGTGCCAGCAGCTTAGACCAGTGGGGCTACACCTTC
NA,NA,TRBV5-1,TRBJ2-5,CASSSTTQETQYF,TGCGCCAGCAGCTCGACTACTCAAGAGACCCAGTACTTC
NA,NA,TRBV19,TRBJ2-1,CASNDNTGWEQFF,TGTGCCAGTAACGATAACACAGGGTGGGAGCAGTTCTTC
TRBD2,NA,TRBV5-1,TRBJ2-3,CASSLGLAGFTDTQYF,TGCGCCAGCAGCTTGGGCCTAGCGGGATTCACAGATACGCAGTATTTT
TRBD1,NA,TRBV4-2,TRBJ2-3,CASSQPGGEDNTQYF,TGTGCCAGCAGCCAACCAGGGGGCGAAGACAATACGCAGTATTTT
TRBD1,NA,TRBV5-1,TRBJ1-6,CASTLPGGNSPLHF,TGCGCCAGCACCTTGCCAGGGGGCAATTCACCCCTCCACTTT
NA,NA,TRBV3-1/TRBV3-2,TRBJ1-3,CASSHYPQGYGNTIYF,TGTGCCAGCAGCCATTACCCGCAGGGGTATGGAAACACCATATATTTT
NA,NA,TRBV5-3,TRBJ1-3,CARSPNPRGNTIYF,TGTGCCAGAAGCCCTAATCCACGAGGAAACACCATATATTTT
TRBD1,NA,TRBV19,TRBJ2-7,CASQGQGNEQYF,TGTGCCAGCCAGGGACAGGGGAACGAGCAGTACTTC
TRBD1,NA,TRBV19,TRBJ1-6,CASSGTGDNSPLHF,TGTGCCAGCTCCGGGACAGGGGACAATTCACCCCTCCACTTT
NA,NA,TRBV28,TRBJ2-7,CASSYQQGGGLEQYF,TGTGCCAGCAGTTACCAGCAGGGGGGAGGTCTCGAGCAGTACTTC
TRBD2,NA,TRBV5-6,TRBJ2-1,CASSEHPSGGYNEQFF,TGTGCCAGCAGCGAGCACCCTAGCGGAGGTTACAATGAGCAGTTCTTC
TRBD1,NA,TRBV6-6,TRBJ1-2,CASSSSGTGYGYTF,TGTGCCAGCAGCTCCTCCGGGACAGGTTATGGCTACACCTTC
NA,NA,TRBV7-9,TRBJ2-1,CASSPLGGAGDNEQFF,TGTGCCAGCAGCCCCCTGGGGGGGGCAGGGGACAATGAGCAGTTCTTC
NA,NA,TRBV12-3/TRBV12-4,TRBJ2-2,CASNSGVGELFF,TGTGCCAGCAATTCAGGGGTCGGGGAGCTGTTTTTT
NA,NA,TRBV6-2/TRBV6-3,TRBJ2-7,CASSYRQNSYEQYF,TGTGCCAGCAGTTACCGACAGAACTCCTACGAGCAGTACTTC
NA,NA,TRBV5-1,TRBJ2-3,CASMNTGLTDTQYF,TGCGCCAGCATGAATACAGGCCTGACAGATACGCAGTATTTT
TRBD1,NA,TRBV4-3,TRBJ1-1,CASSQDRGQGDTEAFF,TGCGCCAGCAGCCAAGATCGTGGACAGGGGGACACTGAAGCTTTCTTT
NA,once,TRBV10-3,TRBJ1-1,CAISESQGGTEAFF,TGTGCCATCAGTGAGTCGCAGGGCGGCACTGAAGCTTTCTTT